Each of the 11 T cell receptor beta chains below was sequenced from the same sample in a study of cytomegalovirus exposure and HLA in healthy donors. The PCR employed 60 Vbeta primers together with 13 Jbeta primers. Some clones are missing from TCRdb's copy, which holds only in-frame ones; the method was immunoSEQ multiplex PCR. The data show roughly 67,000 clones, with roughly 80% seen just once and roughly 2.9% held by the top ten. The sequenced sample consisted of PBMCs. The receptors shown here come from a woman in her 30s in good health and CMV-seronegative.

This sequence joins TRBV7-9 and TRBJ2-3; a possible D gene is TRBD2 (7 bases). The CDR3 runs 16 residues. CDR1 and CDR2 (germline): SEHNR, FQNEAQ (reference sequence). The ends were cut back, 1 base at V and 4 bases at J, with 15 bases in the middle. Here the CDR3 reads CASSLVGAGRADTQYF. The CDR3 nucleotides are TGTGCCAGCAGCTTAGTGGGGGCTGGGAGGGCAGATACGCAGTATTTT.

This clone was seen a few times. The chain couples TRBV4-1 to TRBJ2-7, with 8 nucleotides matching TRBD1. V dropped 0 bases and J dropped 2; count of bases not matched to a gene: 3. The CDR3 length is 15 residues. CDR1 MGHRA and CDR2 YSYEKL come from the germline V gene. CDR3 residues: CASSQELGQAYEQYF. CDR3 nucleotides: TGCGCCAGCAGCCAAGAATTGGGACAGGCCTACGAGCAGTACTTC.

This clone appeared a single time. This chain links TRBV4-3 with TRBJ1-2, with 10 bases fitting TRBD1. This CDR3 comprises 17 residues. V lost 6 bases to trimming and J lost 4 bases; unmatched junction nucleotides: 14. The germline CDR1 and CDR2 sequences are LGHNA and YSLEER. The CDR3 loop reads CASSPQDRGPLSYGYTF. Written as DNA, the CDR3 is TGCGCCAGCAGTCCTCAAGACAGGGGGCCCCTAAGCTATGGCTACACCTTC.

The V gene is TRBV5-1, the J gene TRBJ2-6; D is uncertain. The CDR3 is 16 amino acids. In germline, CDR1 is SGHRS, CDR2 YFSETQ. The V and J ends lost 4 bases and 0 bases respectively, with 11 bases between them. The CDR3, as DNA: TGCGCCAGCAGCCCCCAGGCCTTCTCTGGGGCCAACGTCCTGACTTTC. This codes for CASSPQAFSGANVLTF.

The J gene is TRBJ1-4, the V gene TRBV7-6, with 11 bases that match TRBD1. Trimming removed 9 bases from V and 2 bases from J; junction bases left unmatched: 8. The length of the CDR3 is 16 residues. Germline values: CDR1 SGHVS, CDR2 FNYEAQ. CDR3 nucleotides: TGTGCCAGGGGACAGGGGGGGTCCTCGACTAATGAAAAACTGTTTTTT. Translated, it gives CARGQGGSSTNEKLFF.

The chain joins TRBV6-5 to TRBJ1-6; 9 positions agree with TRBD1. This CDR3 has 16 amino acids. Germline CDR1 and CDR2: MNHEY and SVGAGI. After removal of 4 bases from V and 8 bases from J, the junction contained 9 bases not matched to a gene. The CDR3 spells CASSSSWRDRDSPLHF. CDR3 in DNA: TGTGCCAGCAGTTCCTCGTGGAGGGACAGGGATTCACCCCTCCACTTT.

The J gene is TRBJ2-1, the V gene TRBV2; D is uncertain. Looked up from germline, CDR1 is SNHLY and CDR2 is FYNNEI. V lost 2 bases, J lost 7 bases, and 15 bases lay in between. The length of the CDR3 is 15 residues. Here the CDR3 reads CASSERQNPTNEQFF. The CDR3 DNA sequence: TGTGCCAGCAGTGAACGGCAGAATCCGACAAATGAGCAGTTCTTC.

This chain uses TRBV4-1 with TRBJ2-3, with 9 nucleotides matching TRBD2. The germline CDR1 and CDR2 sequences are MGHRA and YSYEKL. Unmatched junction bases numbered 6, after V lost 0 bases and J lost 5 bases. The CDR3 contains 16 residues. The CDR3 nucleotides are TGCGCCAGCAGCCAAGATAAGGGCGGGGGGGTAGATACGCAGTATTTT. This codes for CASSQDKGGGVDTQYF.

This sequence joins TRBV14 and TRBJ2-7, with TRBD2 identical over 14 bases. The CDR3 extends over 18 amino acids. V shed 4 bases, J shed 0 bases, and the junction held 8 bases outside the gene matches. Germline lookup yields CDR1 SGHDN and CDR2 FVKESK. CDR3 DNA sequence: TGTGCCAGCAGCCGCGGACTAGCGGGGGGAAGACTCTCCTACGAGCAGTACTTC. Its protein product is CASSRGLAGGRLSYEQYF.

V and J are TRBV18 and TRBJ1-1; tentatively, D is TRBD1 (6 bases). V lost 6 bases and J lost 1, with 18 bases in between. Germline CDR1 and CDR2: KGHSH and LQKENI. This CDR3 region has 16 residues. Here the CDR3 reads CASSVTFGQPNTEAFF. The CDR3 coding sequence is TGTGCCAGCTCGGTAACTTTTGGACAGCCGAACACTGAAGCTTTCTTT.

The J gene is TRBJ1-1, the V gene TRBV27; the match to TRBD1 covers 8 bases. Per germline, CDR1 MNHEY and CDR2 SMNVEV (reference sequence). The CDR3 length is 12 residues. The junction had 9 bases not matched to a gene; V was cut back by 6 bases and J by 12 bases. The CDR3 region has the DNA TGTGCCAGCAGCTCCGGGACAGGTCCGACTTTCTTT. Translating it yields CASSSGTGPTFF.